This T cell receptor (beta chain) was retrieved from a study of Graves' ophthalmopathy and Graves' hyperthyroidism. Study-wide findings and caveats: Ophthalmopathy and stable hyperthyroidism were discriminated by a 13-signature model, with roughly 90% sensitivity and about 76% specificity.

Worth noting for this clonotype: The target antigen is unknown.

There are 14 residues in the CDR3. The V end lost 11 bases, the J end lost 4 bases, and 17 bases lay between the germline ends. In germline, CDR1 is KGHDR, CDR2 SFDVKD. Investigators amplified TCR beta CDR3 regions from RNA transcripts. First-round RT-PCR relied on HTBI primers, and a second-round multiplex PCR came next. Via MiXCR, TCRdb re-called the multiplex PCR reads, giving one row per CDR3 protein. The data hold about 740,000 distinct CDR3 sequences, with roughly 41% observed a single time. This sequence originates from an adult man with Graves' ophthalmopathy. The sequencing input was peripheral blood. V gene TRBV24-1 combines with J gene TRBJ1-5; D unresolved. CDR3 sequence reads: CASSPGVRNQPQHF. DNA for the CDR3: TGTGCCAGCAGCCCCGGAGTCAGGAATCAGCCCCAGCATTTT.